Each of the 3 T cell receptor beta chains below was sequenced from the same sample in a study of metastatic and nonmetastatic thyroid tumors. Using MiXCR, TCRdb reanalyzed the PCR reads. In the table there are about 18,000 clones, about a third of which are singletons. All patients were untreated before thyroid surgery. Sequenced: tumor tissue. The receptors here all came from a male donor with papillary thyroid cancer or a benign thyroid nodule (not recorded which). Some clones in this sample may be carry-over from other donors' samples.

This chain links TRBV28 with TRBJ2-7; tentatively, D is TRBD1 (6 bases). The CDR3 has 12 amino acids. Germline CDR1 MDHEN, CDR2 SYDVKM. Deletions cut 5 bases from V and 4 bases from J, with 9 bases between. The chain's CDR3 is CASSQTGYEQYF. CDR3 DNA: TGTGCCAGCAGTCAGACAGGTTACGAGCAGTACTTC.

Ten or more counts support this clone. The V gene is TRBV3-1, the J gene TRBJ2-5, with 12 bases identical to TRBD2. The CDR3 spans 17 residues. The J segment lost 6 bases and the V segment lost 3 bases, leaving 11 bases of the junction unmatched. The germline V gene has CDR1 LGHDT and CDR2 YNNKEL (reference sequence). CDR3 sequence: CASSHPKASGRAQTQYF. For the CDR3, the DNA is TGTGCCAGCAGCCACCCTAAGGCTAGCGGGAGGGCCCAGACCCAGTACTTC.

This chain uses TRBV30 with TRBJ1-2; D is unresolved. This CDR3 spans 14 amino acids. Per the germline V gene, CDR1 is GTSNPN and CDR2 is SVGIG (reference sequence). V lost 0 bases to trimming and J lost 5 bases, with 13 bases between them. CDR3 amino acids: CAWSVSGVFYGYTF. The CDR3 DNA sequence: TGTGCCTGGAGTGTATCCGGGGTCTTTTATGGCTACACCTTC.